What follows are 17 T cell receptor beta chains derived from one specimen sequenced in a study of shared clonotypes between healthy human individuals. Sequencing used immunoSEQ multiplex PCR; TCRdb keeps in-frame clones, though not all of them. In the table there are roughly 2.5 million clones, approximately 92% of which are singletons. Sequenced input: naive CD4+ T cells sorted from blood. Indicated subset: CD45RA+ positively selected. The receptor set was obtained from a man between 18 and 35 years old in good health.

The chain combines TRBV2 with TRBJ2-7; 7 bases are a match to TRBD1. With 5 bases clipped from V and 5 bases from J, the junction kept 6 bases outside the gene matches. This CDR3 has 13 amino acids. The germline gives CDR1 SNHLY, CDR2 FYNNEI. The CDR3 protein is CASSPQGTHEQYF. The CDR3 region has the DNA TGTGCCAGCAGTCCACAGGGGACCCACGAGCAGTACTTC.

This chain uses TRBV30 with TRBJ2-3; TRBD2 matches at 9 bases. V dropped 5 bases and J dropped 6; count of bases not matched to a gene: 12. This CDR3 has 15 residues. Germline V gene sequence: CDR1 GTSNPN, CDR2 SVGIG (reference sequence). CDR3 protein: CAWRQLAGFGDTQYF. The CDR3 bases are TGTGCCTGGCGCCAGCTAGCGGGGTTTGGGGATACGCAGTATTTT.

This chain links TRBV18 with TRBJ1-2, with D tentatively TRBD1 (6 bases). Between the trimmed V and J ends, which lost 2 bases and 6 bases, there was a span of 13 bases. In germline, CDR1 is KGHSH, CDR2 LQKENI. This CDR3 spans 14 amino acids. CDR3 in amino acids: CASSPIRGPDGYTF. CDR3 coding DNA: TGTGCCAGCTCACCAATTCGGGGGCCGGATGGCTACACCTTC.

The chain carries TRBV5-8 and TRBJ2-1, with unresolved D. Deletions cut 4 bases from V and 0 bases from J, with 11 bases between. Germline loops: CDR1 SGHTS, CDR2 YDEGEE. There are 15 residues in the CDR3. CDR3 DNA sequence: TGTGCCAGCAGCCAACATTGGAGCTCCTACAATGAGCAGTTCTTC. Residues: CASSQHWSSYNEQFF.

V gene TRBV9 combines with J gene TRBJ1-6; D may be TRBD1 (6 bases). Trimming took off 4 bases at V and 0 bases at J, with 14 bases between the two ends. The germline V gene has CDR1 SGDLS and CDR2 YYNGEE. This CDR3 comprises 17 residues. In nucleotides, the CDR3 is TGTGCCAGCAGCCCCGAGGGGGGGAGCTCCTATAATTCACCCCTCCACTTT. Its translation: CASSPEGGSSYNSPLHF.

The genes are TRBV6-5 and TRBJ2-6, with D uncertain. This CDR3 spans 16 amino acids. Germline loops: CDR1 MNHEY, CDR2 SVGAGI. V was cut by 0 bases and J by 0 bases, with 6 bases left in between. CDR3 loop: CASSYSFRSGANVLTF. The CDR3 nucleotides are TGTGCCAGCAGTTACTCGTTTCGCTCTGGGGCCAACGTCCTGACTTTC.

The V and J genes are TRBV10-2 and TRBJ2-5; 8 bases are a match to TRBD2. The DNA end is a closer match to TRBJ2-7, so the J assignment may be wrong. Per the germline V gene, CDR1 is WSHSY and CDR2 is SAAADI. The CDR3 length is 16 residues. In nucleotides, the CDR3 is TGCGCCAGCAGTGAGTCGCCTAGCGGGTACTCCTACGAGCAGTACTTC. Translated, it gives CASSESPSGYSYEQYF.

The chain employs TRBV15 and TRBJ2-6, with D possibly matching TRBD1 (5 bases). Germline CDR1 reads LNHNV; CDR2 reads YYDKDF (reference sequence). The germline V and J ends were trimmed by 2 bases and 0 bases, with 14 bases remaining between them. This CDR3 spans 18 amino acids. CDR3 residues: CATSRNPGWSSGANVLTF. The CDR3 bases are TGTGCCACCAGCAGAAATCCAGGGTGGAGCTCTGGGGCCAACGTCCTGACTTTC.

The chain is built from TRBV10-2 and TRBJ2-7; no reliable D call. Trimming removed 3 bases at V and 0 bases at J, with 9 bases between. The length of the CDR3 is 14 residues. CDR1 and CDR2 from the germline V gene are WSHSY and SAAADI. In DNA form, the CDR3 reads TGCGCCAGCAGTGAAGGCTCGTACTCCTACGAGCAGTACTTC. It yields the protein CASSEGSYSYEQYF.

The chain is built from TRBV7-6 and TRBJ2-2; D could derive from TRBD1 or TRBD2 (6 bases each). V was cut by 1 base and J by 7 bases, with 13 bases left in between. The CDR3 is 15 amino acids. Germline V gene lookup returns CDR1 SGHVS and CDR2 FNYEAQ. The CDR3 DNA follows: TGTGCCAGCAGCTTAGAGTGGGGGGCTTACGGGGAGCTGTTTTTT. Amino acids: CASSLEWGAYGELFF.

As regards this clone: Other DNA sequences in this specimen translate into the identical CDR3. This chain connects TRBV6-5 to TRBJ1-4, with D unclear. Trimming stripped 0 bases from V and 5 bases from J, with 7 bases between. This CDR3 contains 14 residues. Germline V gene data show CDR1 as MNHEY and CDR2 as SVGAGI. Here the CDR3 DNA reads TGTGCCAGCAGTTACTCTAACAGCAATGAAAAACTGTTTTTT. Translation: CASSYSNSNEKLFF.

The chain recombines TRBV5-4 with TRBJ2-1, with D unclear. Trimming cost V 1 base and J 5 bases, with 7 bases left between them. Germline CDR1 reads SGHNT; CDR2 reads YYREEE (reference sequence). The CDR3 consists of 13 residues. CDR3 sequence: CASSLFPNNEQFF. DNA for the CDR3: TGTGCCAGCAGCTTGTTCCCTAACAATGAGCAGTTCTTC.

This sequence joins TRBV9 and TRBJ2-1; 7 bases align to TRBD2. There are 15 residues in the CDR3. Unmatched junction bases numbered 7, after V lost 0 bases and J lost 7 bases. The germline V gene encodes CDR1 SGDLS and CDR2 YYNGEE. The CDR3 here is CASSVVAVGGNEQFF. The CDR3 nucleotides are TGTGCCAGCAGCGTAGTAGCGGTCGGGGGGAATGAGCAGTTCTTC.

The chain is built from TRBV6-1 and TRBJ1-6, with 9 bases identical to TRBD1. V dropped 9 bases and J dropped 7; count of bases not matched to a gene: 7. The CDR3 runs to 14 residues. Germline-derived CDR1 and CDR2 are MNHNS and SASEGT. Here the CDR3 reads CASRTGQGNSPLHF. CDR3 bases: TGTGCCAGTAGAACGGGACAGGGCAATTCACCCCTCCACTTT.

A single count supports this clone. J is TRBJ2-2 and V is TRBV2, with 7 bases lining up with TRBD2. Germline V gives CDR1 SNHLY, CDR2 FYNNEI. Trimming removed 6 bases from V and 3 bases from J; junction bases left unmatched: 16. CDR3 length: 18 amino acids. The CDR3 here is CASSGRASGGGYTGELFF. CDR3 DNA sequence: TGTGCCAGCAGCGGTAGGGCTAGCGGTGGTGGGTACACCGGGGAGCTGTTTTTT.

The chain recombines TRBV2 with TRBJ1-6, with TRBD1 matching over 10 bases. Germline lookup yields CDR1 SNHLY and CDR2 FYNNEI. J was trimmed by 9 bases and V by 8 bases; bases with no gene match: 13. The CDR3 is 16 amino acids. The CDR3 DNA is TGTGCCAGCGGGGAAGGACAGGGGGTAATAGGTTCACCCCTCCACTTT. Protein product: CASGEGQGVIGSPLHF.

Here the CDR3 DNA reads TGTGCCAGCAGCAGAGCGGACAGGGAAAACCGGGGCTACACCTTC. Translated: CASSRADRENRGYTF. The rearrangement uses TRBV11-2 and TRBJ1-2; 8 positions agree with TRBD1. The V and J ends lost 5 bases and 8 bases, in that order; junction bases with no gene match: 13. The CDR3 is 15 amino acids. Germline CDR1 SGHAT, CDR2 FQNNGV.